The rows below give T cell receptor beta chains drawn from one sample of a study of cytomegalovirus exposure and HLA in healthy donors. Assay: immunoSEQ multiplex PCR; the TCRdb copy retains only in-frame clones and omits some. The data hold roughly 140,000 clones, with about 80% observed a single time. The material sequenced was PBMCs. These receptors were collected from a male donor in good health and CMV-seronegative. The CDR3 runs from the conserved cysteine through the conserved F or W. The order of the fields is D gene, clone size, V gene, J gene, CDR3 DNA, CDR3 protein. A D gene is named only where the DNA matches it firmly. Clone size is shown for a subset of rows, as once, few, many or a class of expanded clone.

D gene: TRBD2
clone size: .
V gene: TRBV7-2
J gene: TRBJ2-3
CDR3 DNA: TGTGCCAGCAGCACACCGCCGGGACTAGCGGGTTTACCTTCAGATACGCAGTATTTT
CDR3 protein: CASSTPPGLAGLPSDTQYF

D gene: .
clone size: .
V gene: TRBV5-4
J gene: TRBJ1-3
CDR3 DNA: TGTGCCAGCAGCTTGGGTGCCCCAGGGATTACTGGAAACACCATATATTTT
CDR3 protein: CASSLGAPGITGNTIYF

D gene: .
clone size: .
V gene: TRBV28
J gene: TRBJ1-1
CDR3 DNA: TGTGCCAGCAGTCCGGACTTTGGCACTTTCTTT
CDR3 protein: CASSPDFGTFF

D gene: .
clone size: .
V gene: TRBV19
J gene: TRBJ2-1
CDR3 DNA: TGTGCCAGTAGTTTGGACAGTTCGGACAATGAGCAGTTCTTC
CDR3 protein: CASSLDSSDNEQFF

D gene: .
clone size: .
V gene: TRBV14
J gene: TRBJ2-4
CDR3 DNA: TGTGCCAGCAGCCAAGCCTTAACGCCCCAGCGTAAGACCATGGGCATTCAGTACTTC
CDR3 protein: CASSQALTPQRKTMGIQYF

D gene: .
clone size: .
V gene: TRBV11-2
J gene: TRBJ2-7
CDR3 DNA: TGTGCCAGCAGCTCGAATCGAGACGAGCAGTACTTC
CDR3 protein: CASSSNRDEQYF

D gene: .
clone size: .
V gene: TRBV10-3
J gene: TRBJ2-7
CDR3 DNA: TGTGCCATCAGTGAGGAGGGATTCATCTACGAGCAGTACTTC
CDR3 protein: CAISEEGFIYEQYF

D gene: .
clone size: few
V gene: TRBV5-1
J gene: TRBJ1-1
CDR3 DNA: TGCGCCAGCAGCGAAACAGGGTTCCGGGGCACTGAAGCTTTCTTT
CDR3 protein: CASSETGFRGTEAFF

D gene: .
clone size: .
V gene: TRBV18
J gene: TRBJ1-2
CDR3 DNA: TGTGCCAGCTCCCCAGGCGGCTGGGGGGACGGCTACACCTTC
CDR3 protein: CASSPGGWGDGYTF

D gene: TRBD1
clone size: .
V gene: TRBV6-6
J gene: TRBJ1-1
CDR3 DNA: TGTGCCAGCAGTAGACAGGGACACACTGAAGCTTTCTTT
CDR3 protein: CASSRQGHTEAFF

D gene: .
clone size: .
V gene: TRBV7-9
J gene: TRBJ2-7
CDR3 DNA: TGTGCCAGCAGCTTAGCGCCGGGGGTTGAGCAGTACTTC
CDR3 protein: CASSLAPGVEQYF

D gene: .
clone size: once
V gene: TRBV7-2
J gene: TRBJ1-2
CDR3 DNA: TGTGCCAGCAGCCCTCAGGGCTATGGCTACACCTTC
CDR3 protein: CASSPQGYGYTF

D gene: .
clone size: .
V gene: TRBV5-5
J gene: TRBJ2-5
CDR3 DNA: TGTGCCAGCAGCTTGGTCGGGGGAGTCCAAGAGACCCAGTACTTC
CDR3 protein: CASSLVGGVQETQYF

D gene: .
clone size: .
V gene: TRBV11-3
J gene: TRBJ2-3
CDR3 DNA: TGTGCCAGCAGCTTGTCAGAACGCACAGATACGCAGTATTTT
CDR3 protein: CASSLSERTDTQYF

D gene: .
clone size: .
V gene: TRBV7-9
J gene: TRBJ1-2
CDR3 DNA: TGTGCCGGCAGCATAGAAGACAGGGGCTACACCTTC
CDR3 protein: CAGSIEDRGYTF

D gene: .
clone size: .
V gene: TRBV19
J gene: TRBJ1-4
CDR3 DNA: TGTGCCAGTTCAGTCGGAGGGGTCGGTGAAAAACTGTTTTTT
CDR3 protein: CASSVGGVGEKLFF

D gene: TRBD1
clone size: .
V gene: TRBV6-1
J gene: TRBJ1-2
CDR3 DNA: TGTGCCACAAACAGGGGGAACTATGGCTACACCTTC
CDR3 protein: CATNRGNYGYTF

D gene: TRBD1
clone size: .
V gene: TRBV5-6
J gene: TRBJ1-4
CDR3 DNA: TGTGCCAGCAGCTTGGCCCCAGCGACAGGGACGGATGGTGAAAAACTGTTTTTT
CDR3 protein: CASSLAPATGTDGEKLFF

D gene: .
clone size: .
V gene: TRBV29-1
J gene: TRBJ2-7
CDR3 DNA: TGCAGCGTTGAAGACAAGTCTTATCTAGGCTACGAGCAGTACTTC
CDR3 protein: CSVEDKSYLGYEQYF

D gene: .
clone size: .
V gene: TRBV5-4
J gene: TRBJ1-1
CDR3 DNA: TGTGCCAGCAGCAAGGGACACACGAACACTGAAGCTTTCTTT
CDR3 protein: CASSKGHTNTEAFF

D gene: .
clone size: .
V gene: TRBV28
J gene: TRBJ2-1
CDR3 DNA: TGTGCCAGCAGCGTAGCATACAATGAGCAGTTCTTC
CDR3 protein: CASSVAYNEQFF

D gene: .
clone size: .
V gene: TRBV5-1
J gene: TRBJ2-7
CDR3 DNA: TGCGCCAGCAGCCCCGGGGGACGGTCCATCTACGAGCAGTACTTC
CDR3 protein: CASSPGGRSIYEQYF

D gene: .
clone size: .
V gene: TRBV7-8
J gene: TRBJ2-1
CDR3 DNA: TGTGCCAGCAGCCCCGGGGGTCTCCCCGGCAATGAGCAGTTCTTC
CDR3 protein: CASSPGGLPGNEQFF

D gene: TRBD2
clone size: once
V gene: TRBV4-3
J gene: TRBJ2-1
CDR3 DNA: TGCGCCAGCAGCCAGGAAAGGGCTAGCGGGGGTACCTACAATGAGCAGTTCTTC
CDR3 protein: CASSQERASGGTYNEQFF

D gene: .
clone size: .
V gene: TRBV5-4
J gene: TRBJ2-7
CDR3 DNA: TGTGCCAGCAGCTTGGCCGCGGGAACCGGGTACGAGCAGTACTTC
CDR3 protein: CASSLAAGTGYEQYF

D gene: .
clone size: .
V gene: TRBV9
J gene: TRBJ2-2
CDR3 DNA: TGTGCCAGCAGCGTAGGGGGGGTTTACTCGAGCACCGGGGAGCTGTTTTTT
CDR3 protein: CASSVGGVYSSTGELFF

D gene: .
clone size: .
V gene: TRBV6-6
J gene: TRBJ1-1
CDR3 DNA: TGTGCCAGCAGTTACAGCTCGAACACTGAAGCTTTCTTT
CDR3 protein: CASSYSSNTEAFF

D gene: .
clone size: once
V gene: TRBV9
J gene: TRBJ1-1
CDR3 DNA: TGTGCCAGCAGCGTAGAAGCCACGTTTCGGACTGAAGCTTTCTTT
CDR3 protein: CASSVEATFRTEAFF

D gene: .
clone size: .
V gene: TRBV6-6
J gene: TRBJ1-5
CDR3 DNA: TGTGCCAGCAGCCCCTCACTTTCAAATCAGCCCCAGCATTTT
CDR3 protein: CASSPSLSNQPQHF

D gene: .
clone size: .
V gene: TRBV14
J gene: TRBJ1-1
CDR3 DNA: TGTGCCAGCAGCCACAGGGGATTGAACACTGAAGCTTTCTTT
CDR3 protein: CASSHRGLNTEAFF

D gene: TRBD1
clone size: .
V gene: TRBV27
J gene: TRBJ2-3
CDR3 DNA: TGTGCCAGCAGTTTATCGATCATAGGGACAGACACAGATACGCAGTATTTT
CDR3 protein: CASSLSIIGTDTDTQYF

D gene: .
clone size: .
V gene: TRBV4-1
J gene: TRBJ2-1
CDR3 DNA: TGCGCCAGCAGCCCCCACAGGGAGAACAATGAGCAGTTCTTC
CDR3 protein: CASSPHRENNEQFF

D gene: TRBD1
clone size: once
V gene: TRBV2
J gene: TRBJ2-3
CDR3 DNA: TGTGCCAGCACCGGGACAGGGAGAGATACGCAGTATTTT
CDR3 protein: CASTGTGRDTQYF

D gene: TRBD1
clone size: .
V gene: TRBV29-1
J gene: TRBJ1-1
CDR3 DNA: TGCAGCGTTTCGGACAGGGGGCTCACTGAAGCTTTCTTT
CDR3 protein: CSVSDRGLTEAFF

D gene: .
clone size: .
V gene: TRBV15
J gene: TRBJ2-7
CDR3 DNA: TGTGCCACCAGCAGAGAAATCGGGGTAAGCTCCTACGAGCAGTACTTC
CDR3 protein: CATSREIGVSSYEQYF

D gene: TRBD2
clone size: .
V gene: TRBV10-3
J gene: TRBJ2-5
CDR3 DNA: TGTGCCATCAGTCAGCGGGATGGGGAGACCCAGTACTTC
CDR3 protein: CAISQRDGETQYF

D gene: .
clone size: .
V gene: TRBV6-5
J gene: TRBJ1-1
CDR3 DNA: TGTGCCAGCACAACACCGGGGGGGGACACTGAAGCTTTCTTT
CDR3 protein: CASTTPGGDTEAFF

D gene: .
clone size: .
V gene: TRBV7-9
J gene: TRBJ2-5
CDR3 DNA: TGTGCCAGCAGCTTAGCCGCGGCGGAGGAGACCCAGTACTTC
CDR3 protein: CASSLAAAEETQYF

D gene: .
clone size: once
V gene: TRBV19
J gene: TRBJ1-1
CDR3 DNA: TGTGCCAGTAGTATACAGGCTTCGAACACTGAAGCTTTCTTT
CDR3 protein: CASSIQASNTEAFF

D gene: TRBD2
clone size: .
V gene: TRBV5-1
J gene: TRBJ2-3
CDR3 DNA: TGCGCCAGCAGCTTGGAGGCGGGGGGAACCACAGATACGCAGTATTTT
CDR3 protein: CASSLEAGGTTDTQYF